Given below is one T cell receptor (beta chain) in context. Its antigen is currently unknown. This entry belongs to a study of OX40 agonist ivuxolimab in advanced cancers. On the study more broadly: The patients received ivuxolimab by intravenous route every 2 weeks at 0.01 to 10 mg/kg. With a range of about 23 to 85, age averaged 60 years, and about 80% were male.

Study-wide points: Expanded clones belonging to CD8+ T cells outnumbered, on average, those of CD4+.

The germline gives CDR1 SGHTA, CDR2 FQGNSA. There are 13 residues in the CDR3. Trimming removed 8 bases from V and 6 bases from J, with 14 bases in between. The method was immunoSEQ multiplex PCR; TCRdb's version includes in-frame clones alone and lacks a portion of them. The sample carries about 48,000 clones, 83% recorded once. The chain couples TRBV7-2 to TRBJ1-5, with a tentative D call TRBD1 (6 bases). The receptor comes from an adult with an advanced solid tumor such as melanoma, head and neck, liver or kidney cancer. The sequencing here drew on CD4+ or CD8+ T cells sorted from blood, taken in a trial of the OX40 agonist ivuxolimab. CDR3 loop: CASGQGLFQPQHF. In DNA, the CDR3 is TGTGCCAGCGGGCAGGGGCTATTTCAGCCCCAGCATTTT.